The 28 T cell receptor beta chains given below trace back to one sample, sequenced in a study of cytomegalovirus exposure and HLA in healthy donors. With 60 Vbeta and 13 Jbeta primers, the PCR was carried out. The data were produced by immunoSEQ multiplex PCR, yet TCRdb's version contains in-frame clones alone and is incomplete. The sample gives fewer than 110,000 clones, roughly 70% of which show up once; around 9.3% is in the top ten. The sequenced sample consisted of PBMCs. The source of these receptors is a man in his forties or fifties in good health and CMV-seronegative.

In this sample, this clone turned up once. The chain recombines TRBV4-2 with TRBJ1-2; 7 positions match TRBD1. Germline CDR1 is LGHNA and CDR2 is YNFKEQ. This CDR3 is 15 amino acids long. With V trimmed by 3 bases and J by 3 bases, 7 bases remained unmatched. The DNA of the CDR3 is TGTGCCAGCAGCCACGGCCCCGGGACAGACTATGGCTACACCTTC. Its translation: CASSHGPGTDYGYTF.

The chain links TRBV7-8 to TRBJ1-1; D is possibly TRBD1 (5 bases). The CDR3 runs 16 residues. The V and J ends lost 4 bases and 4 bases respectively, with 19 bases between them. CDR1 is SGHVS, CDR2 FQNEAQ, per germline. Here the CDR3 reads CASSWGGAGVTTEAFF. For the CDR3, the DNA is TGTGCCAGCAGCTGGGGGGGAGCGGGGGTGACCACTGAAGCTTTCTTT.

This sequence joins TRBV5-6 and TRBJ2-1; perhaps TRBD2 as D (6 bases). With 5 bases removed from V and 5 bases from J, the gap between germline ends came to 14 bases. The CDR3 runs to 14 residues. CDR1 is SGHDT and CDR2 is YYEEEE in the germline V gene. The CDR3 sequence is CASRRGTTNNEQFF. CDR3 coding DNA: TGTGCCAGCAGACGGGGGACGACCAACAATGAGCAGTTCTTC.

This clone was counted at least ten times. This chain connects TRBV5-4 to TRBJ2-1, with TRBD2 as a possible D gene (6 bases). Germline V gives CDR1 SGHNT, CDR2 YYREEE (reference sequence). V lost 7 bases and J lost 6, with 11 bases in between. This CDR3 is 12 amino acids long. Here the CDR3 DNA reads TGTGCCAGCGGGGGGTCAGGCAATGAGCAGTTCTTC. Residues: CASGGSGNEQFF. Full variable domain (rest looked up from reference TRBV5-4 and TRBJ2-1): ETGVTQSPTHLIKTRGQQVTLRCSSQSGHNTVSWYQQALGQGPQFIFQYYREEENGRGNFPPRFSGLQFPNYSSELNVNALELDDSALYLCASGGSGNEQFFGPGTRLTVL.

The gene calls are TRBV14 and TRBJ1-1; D might be TRBD1 (6 bases). The length of the CDR3 is 16 residues. Germline CDR1 is SGHDN and CDR2 is FVKESK. V lost 0 bases to trimming and J lost 1 base, with 12 bases between them. The CDR3 DNA reads as TGTGCCAGCAGCCAAGACGGATTGGACAGGAACACTGAAGCTTTCTTT. It specifies CASSQDGLDRNTEAFF.

A few counts support this clone. This chain connects TRBV20-1 to TRBJ2-5; possibly TRBD1 for D (5 bases). CDR3 length: 11 residues. Germline V gene lookup returns CDR1 DFQATT and CDR2 SNEGSKA (reference sequence). With 4 bases removed from V and 5 bases from J, the gap between germline ends came to 8 bases. The CDR3 region has the DNA TGCAGTGCTACAAAGGGGGAGACCCAGTACTTC. Protein product: CSATKGETQYF.

CDR3 amino acids: CASSSTQGARTEAFF. The CDR3 nucleotides are TGTGCCAGCAGCTCCACTCAGGGGGCGCGAACTGAAGCTTTCTTT. The chain is built from TRBV7-9 and TRBJ1-1, with TRBD1 matching 8 bases. Germline values: CDR1 SEHNR, CDR2 FQNEAQ (reference sequence). The CDR3 consists of 15 residues. V lost 4 bases to trimming and J lost 5 bases; unmatched junction nucleotides: 9.

J is TRBJ2-2 and V is TRBV28; D is possibly TRBD2 (7 bases). CDR1 and CDR2 (germline): MDHEN, SYDVKM. The CDR3 contains 15 residues. V lost 5 bases, J lost 7 bases, and 17 bases lay in between. The DNA of the CDR3 is TGTGCCAGCAGTCAGGGGAGGGTCCGGGTCGGGGAGCTGTTTTTT. This sequence encodes CASSQGRVRVGELFF.

The CDR3 loop is CASSSTTGGANEKLFF. CDR3 nucleotides: TGCGCCAGCAGCTCGACTACAGGGGGCGCAAATGAAAAACTGTTTTTT. The V and J genes are TRBV5-1 and TRBJ1-4; TRBD1 matches at 9 bases. The germline V gene encodes CDR1 SGHRS and CDR2 YFSETQ. Trimming at V came to 3 bases and at J to 5 bases, leaving 8 bases not matched to a gene. The CDR3 runs 16 residues.

This clone was detected a few times. V is TRBV6-6 and J is TRBJ1-5; 10 bases map to TRBD1. CDR1 and CDR2 from the germline V gene are MNHNY and SVGAGI (reference sequence). The CDR3 is 16 amino acids. V shed 2 bases and J 2 bases; nucleotides not matched to a gene: 3. In DNA, the CDR3 is TGTGCCAGCAGTTACCCCGGGACAGGGGGCAATCAGCCCCAGCATTTT. Its translation: CASSYPGTGGNQPQHF.

This chain joins TRBV11-3 and TRBJ1-3, with D uncertain. V lost 1 base and J 3 bases, leaving 7 bases between the germline ends. CDR1 and CDR2 from the germline V gene are SGHNT and YENEEA. The CDR3 has 14 amino acids. DNA for the CDR3: TGTGCCAGCAGCTTAGGAGGCGGTGGAAACACCATATATTTT. It yields the protein CASSLGGGGNTIYF.

This clone was seen a few times. The gene calls are TRBV4-3 and TRBJ2-3; a possible D gene is TRBD1 (5 bases). The CDR3 extends over 16 amino acids. The V end was cut by 0 bases, the J end by 4 bases, with 14 bases between. Per germline, CDR1 LGHNA and CDR2 YSLEER. The CDR3 nucleotides are TGCGCCAGCAGCCAAGAAAGGGGTTATCCGGCAGATACGCAGTATTTT. This sequence encodes CASSQERGYPADTQYF.

J is TRBJ2-3 and V is TRBV7-3; D unclear. The ends were cut back, 5 bases at V and 1 base at J, with 10 bases in the middle. There are 14 residues in the CDR3. The V gene's germline CDR1 is SGHTA and CDR2 FQGTGA. CDR3 loop: CASSLGVGTDTQYF. CDR3 coding DNA: TGTGCCAGCAGCCTCGGAGTGGGCACAGATACGCAGTATTTT.

The V gene is TRBV25-1, the J gene TRBJ2-7; the D gene is possibly TRBD1 (6 bases). Per germline, CDR1 MGHDK and CDR2 SYGVNS. The CDR3 totals 13 residues. Trimming removed 5 bases at V and 2 bases at J, with 10 bases between. The CDR3 sequence: CASSFWDTYEQYF. The CDR3 region has the DNA TGTGCCAGCAGTTTTTGGGACACCTACGAGCAGTACTTC.

The rearrangement joins TRBV5-1 to TRBJ2-6; D perhaps matches TRBD1 (6 bases). This CDR3 has 16 residues. Trimming stripped 5 bases from V and 2 bases from J, with 14 bases between. Germline lookup yields CDR1 SGHRS and CDR2 YFSETQ. DNA for the CDR3: TGCGCCAGCAGTCTTCAGGGGATAACTGGGGCCAACGTCCTGACTTTC. It yields the protein CASSLQGITGANVLTF.

The rearrangement uses TRBV10-3 and TRBJ2-5, with D uncertain. CDR1 and CDR2 from the germline V gene are ENHRY and SYGVKD. The length of the CDR3 is 14 residues. Trimming removed 4 bases from V and 1 base from J, with 10 bases in between. CDR3 protein: CAISVGQFQETQYF. The CDR3 region has the DNA TGTGCCATCAGTGTTGGGCAGTTCCAAGAGACCCAGTACTTC.

This rearrangement joins TRBV6-5 to TRBJ1-2; 8 bases fit TRBD1. CDR1 MNHEY and CDR2 SVGAGI come from the germline V gene. The CDR3 runs to 14 residues. The trim removed 6 bases at V and 5 bases at J, leaving 8 bases unmatched. The CDR3 protein is CASRGQGSLYGYTF. The CDR3 region has the DNA TGTGCCAGCAGAGGACAGGGATCTCTGTATGGCTACACCTTC.

This clone was observed a handful of times. V usage is TRBV4-3 and J usage is TRBJ1-1; perhaps TRBD1 as D (6 bases). There are 13 residues in the CDR3. Germline values: CDR1 LGHNA, CDR2 YSLEER. Trimming cost V 4 bases and J 11 bases, with 17 bases left between them. This CDR3 reads CASSRNRELEAFF. As DNA, the CDR3 is TGCGCCAGCAGCCGTAACAGGGAGCTCGAGGCTTTCTTT.

This clone has only a few counts. The V and J genes are TRBV7-2 and TRBJ2-5; D might be TRBD2 (6 bases). Germline values: CDR1 SGHTA, CDR2 FQGNSA. The CDR3 runs to 13 residues. Trimming removed 8 bases at V and 2 bases at J, with 12 bases between. The CDR3 protein is CASVAAGQETQYF. DNA for the CDR3: TGTGCCAGCGTGGCCGCGGGACAAGAGACCCAGTACTTC.

V gene TRBV9 combines with J gene TRBJ2-5; the match to TRBD2 covers 8 bases. This CDR3 has 15 residues. Germline trimming cut 3 bases from V and 1 base from J; bases unmatched to any gene: 5. CDR1 is SGDLS and CDR2 is YYNGEE in the germline V gene. CDR3 nucleotide sequence: TGTGCCAGCAGCGCCTCAACTAGCGGCCAAGAGACCCAGTACTTC. It yields the protein CASSASTSGQETQYF.

This chain links TRBV6-5 with TRBJ2-7; TRBD1 matches at 8 bases. The ends lost 6 bases at V and 7 bases at J; junction bases unmatched: 11. The germline V gene encodes CDR1 MNHEY and CDR2 SVGAGI. The CDR3 is made up of 14 amino acids. CDR3 protein: CASRPGTGPSEQYF. The CDR3 DNA reads as TGTGCCAGCAGACCCGGGACAGGCCCCTCGGAGCAGTACTTC.

The rearrangement joins TRBV28 to TRBJ2-6; unclear D gene. Per germline, CDR1 MDHEN and CDR2 SYDVKM. The CDR3 extends over 17 amino acids. V shed 5 bases and J shed 1 base, with 15 bases lying between them. The CDR3 DNA reads as TGTGCCAGCAGTCTAGACTTCGTTCGGTCTGGGGCCAACGTCCTGACTTTC. It is translated as CASSLDFVRSGANVLTF.

Details on this clone: Its ends do not fully match the called genes, so a read error is possible. Other DNA sequences from this sample encode an identical CDR3 as well. The chain combines TRBV11-2 with TRBJ2-2; 7 nucleotides match TRBD1. The CDR3 contains 15 residues. CDR1 is SGHAT and CDR2 is FQNNGV in the germline V gene. The CDR3 is CASSPTGVETGELFF. The CDR3 DNA follows: TGCGCCAGCAGCCCCACAGGGGTGGAGACCGGGGAGCTGTTTTTT.

V and J are TRBV28 and TRBJ1-2; unclear D gene. The CDR3 contains 12 residues. Germline V lookup: CDR1 MDHEN, CDR2 SYDVKM. Trimming removed 2 bases from V and 5 bases from J, with 6 bases in between. CDR3 region: CASSLVQYGYTF. CDR3 nucleotide sequence: TGTGCCAGCAGTTTAGTACAGTATGGCTACACCTTC.

This clone has only a few counts. The genes are TRBV11-2 and TRBJ2-3, with 10 bases that match TRBD2. The germline V gene has CDR1 SGHAT and CDR2 FQNNGV. V trimming: 1 base; J trimming: 6 bases; junction bases outside the gene matches: 7. The CDR3 totals 16 residues. CDR3 amino acids: CASSLASGRAGDTQYF. CDR3 coding DNA: TGTGCCAGCAGCTTAGCCAGCGGGAGGGCCGGGGATACGCAGTATTTT.

The CDR3 nucleotides read TGTGCCAGCAGCCGTAAGGGGGGAGGGCCTGGGGCCAACGTCCTGACTTTC. Its protein product is CASSRKGGGPGANVLTF. This chain uses TRBV7-8 with TRBJ2-6; tentative D call: TRBD2 (7 bases). CDR1 is SGHVS and CDR2 is FQNEAQ in the germline V gene. The V and J ends lost 5 bases and 2 bases respectively, with 16 bases between them. This CDR3 is 17 amino acids long.

This chain links TRBV15 with TRBJ2-7, with D unclear. V lost 0 bases, J lost 7 bases, and 13 bases lay in between. The germline V gene encodes CDR1 LNHNV and CDR2 YYDKDF (reference sequence). CDR3 size: 14 residues. The CDR3 region is CATSRDRPHGEQYF. As DNA, the CDR3 is TGTGCCACCAGCAGAGATCGGCCCCACGGGGAGCAGTACTTC.

The J gene is TRBJ1-5, the V gene TRBV7-6; 8 bases match TRBD1. With V trimmed by 5 bases and J by 5 bases, 11 bases remained unmatched. Germline-derived CDR1 and CDR2 are SGHVS and FNYEAQ. CDR3 size: 16 residues. The CDR3 sequence: CASSQWDRNGDQPQHF. The CDR3 region has the DNA TGTGCCAGCAGCCAATGGGACAGGAATGGCGATCAGCCCCAGCATTTT.